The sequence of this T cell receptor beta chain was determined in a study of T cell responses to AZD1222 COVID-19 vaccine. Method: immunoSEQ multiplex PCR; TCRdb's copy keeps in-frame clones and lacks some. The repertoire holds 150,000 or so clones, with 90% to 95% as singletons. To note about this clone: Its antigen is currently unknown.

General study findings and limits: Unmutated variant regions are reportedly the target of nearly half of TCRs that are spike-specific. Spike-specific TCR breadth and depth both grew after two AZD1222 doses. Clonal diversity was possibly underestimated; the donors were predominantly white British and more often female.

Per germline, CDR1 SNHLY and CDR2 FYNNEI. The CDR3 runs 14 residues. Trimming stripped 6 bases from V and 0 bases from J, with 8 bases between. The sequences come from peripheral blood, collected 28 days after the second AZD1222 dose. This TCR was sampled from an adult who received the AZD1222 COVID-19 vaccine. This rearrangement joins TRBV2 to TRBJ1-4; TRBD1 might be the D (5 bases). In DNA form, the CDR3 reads TGTGCCAGCAGGGGACGGGCAACTAATGAAAAACTGTTTTTT. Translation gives CASRGRATNEKLFF.